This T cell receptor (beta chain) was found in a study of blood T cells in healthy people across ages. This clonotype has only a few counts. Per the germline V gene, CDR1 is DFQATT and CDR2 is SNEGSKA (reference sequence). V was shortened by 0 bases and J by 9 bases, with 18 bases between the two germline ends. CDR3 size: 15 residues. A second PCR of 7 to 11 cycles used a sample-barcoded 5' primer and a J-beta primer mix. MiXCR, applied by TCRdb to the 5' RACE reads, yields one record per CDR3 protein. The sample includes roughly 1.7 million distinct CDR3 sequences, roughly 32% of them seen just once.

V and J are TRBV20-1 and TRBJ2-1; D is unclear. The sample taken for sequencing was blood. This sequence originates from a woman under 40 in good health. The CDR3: CSARDIGRSDGEQFF. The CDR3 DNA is TGCAGTGCTAGAGATATTGGCCGTTCGGATGGTGAGCAGTTCTTC.